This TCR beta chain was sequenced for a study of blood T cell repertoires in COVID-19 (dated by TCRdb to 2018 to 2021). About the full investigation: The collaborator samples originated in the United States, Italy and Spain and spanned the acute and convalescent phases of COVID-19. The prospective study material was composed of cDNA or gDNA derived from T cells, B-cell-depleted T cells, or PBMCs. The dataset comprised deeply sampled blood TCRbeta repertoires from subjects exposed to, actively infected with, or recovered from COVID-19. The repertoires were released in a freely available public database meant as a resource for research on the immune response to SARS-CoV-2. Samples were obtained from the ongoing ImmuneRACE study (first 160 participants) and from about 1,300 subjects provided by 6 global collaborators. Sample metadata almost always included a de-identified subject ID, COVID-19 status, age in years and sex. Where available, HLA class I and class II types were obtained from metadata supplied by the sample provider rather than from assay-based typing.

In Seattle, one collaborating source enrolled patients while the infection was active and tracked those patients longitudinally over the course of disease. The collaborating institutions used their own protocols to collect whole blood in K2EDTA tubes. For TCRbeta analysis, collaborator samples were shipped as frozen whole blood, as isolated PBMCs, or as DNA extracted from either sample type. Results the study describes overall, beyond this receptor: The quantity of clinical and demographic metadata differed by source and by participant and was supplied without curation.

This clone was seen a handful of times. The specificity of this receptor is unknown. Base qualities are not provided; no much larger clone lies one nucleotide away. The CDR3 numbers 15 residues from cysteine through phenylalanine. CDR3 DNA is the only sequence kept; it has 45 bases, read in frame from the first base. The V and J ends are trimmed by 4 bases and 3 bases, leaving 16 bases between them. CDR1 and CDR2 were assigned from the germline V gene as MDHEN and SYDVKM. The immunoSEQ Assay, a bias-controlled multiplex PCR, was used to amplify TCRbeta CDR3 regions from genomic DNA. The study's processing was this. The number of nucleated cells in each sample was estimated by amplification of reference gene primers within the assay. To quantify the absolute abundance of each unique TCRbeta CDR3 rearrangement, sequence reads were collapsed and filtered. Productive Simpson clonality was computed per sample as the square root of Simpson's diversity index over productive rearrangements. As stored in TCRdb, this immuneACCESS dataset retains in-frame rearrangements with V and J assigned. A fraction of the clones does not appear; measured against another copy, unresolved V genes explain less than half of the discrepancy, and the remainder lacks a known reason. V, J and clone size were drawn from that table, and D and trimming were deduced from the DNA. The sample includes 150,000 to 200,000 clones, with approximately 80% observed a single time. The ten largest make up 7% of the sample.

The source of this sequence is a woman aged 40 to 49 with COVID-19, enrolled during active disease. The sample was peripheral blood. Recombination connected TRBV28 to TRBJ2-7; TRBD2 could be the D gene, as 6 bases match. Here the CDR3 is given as CASSSPGTGGYEQYF. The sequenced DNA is TGTGCCAGCAGTTCCCCCGGGACTGGTGGCTACGAGCAGTACTTC. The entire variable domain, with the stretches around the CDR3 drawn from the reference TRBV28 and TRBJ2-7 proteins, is DVKVTQSSRYLVKRTGEKVFLECVQDMDHENMFWYRQDPGLGLRLIYFSYDVKMKEKGDIPEGYSVSREKKERFSLILESASTNQTSMYLCASSSPGTGGYEQYFGPGTRLTVT.